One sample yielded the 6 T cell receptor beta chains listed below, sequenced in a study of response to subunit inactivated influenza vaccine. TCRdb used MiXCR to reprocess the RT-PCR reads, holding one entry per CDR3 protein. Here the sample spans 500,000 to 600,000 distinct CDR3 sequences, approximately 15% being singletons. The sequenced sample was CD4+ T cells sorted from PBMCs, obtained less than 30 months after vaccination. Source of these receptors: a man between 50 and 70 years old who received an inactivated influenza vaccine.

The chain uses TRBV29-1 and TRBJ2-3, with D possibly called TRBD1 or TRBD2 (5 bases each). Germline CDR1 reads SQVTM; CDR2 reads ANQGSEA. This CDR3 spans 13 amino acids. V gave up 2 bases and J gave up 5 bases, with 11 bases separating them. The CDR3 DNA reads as TGCAGCGTTGAACGAGGGGCCGTAGATACGCAGTATTTT. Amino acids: CSVERGAVDTQYF.

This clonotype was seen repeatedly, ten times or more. DNA of the CDR3: TGCAGCGCCTCACTGCCCGATCAAGAGACCCAGTACTTC. It encodes CSASLPDQETQYF. The V and J genes are TRBV29-1 and TRBJ2-5; no clear D. This CDR3 has 13 residues. Trimming stripped 7 bases from V and 2 bases from J, with 14 bases between. CDR1 and CDR2 (germline): SQVTM, ANQGSEA.

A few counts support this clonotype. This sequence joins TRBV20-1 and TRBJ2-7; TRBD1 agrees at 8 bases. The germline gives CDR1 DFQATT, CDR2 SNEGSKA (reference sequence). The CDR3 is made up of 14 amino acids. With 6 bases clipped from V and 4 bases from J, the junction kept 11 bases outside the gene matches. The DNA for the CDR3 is TGCAGTGCGCTCGCCCAGGGGGCCATTTACGAGCAGTACTTC. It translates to CSALAQGAIYEQYF.

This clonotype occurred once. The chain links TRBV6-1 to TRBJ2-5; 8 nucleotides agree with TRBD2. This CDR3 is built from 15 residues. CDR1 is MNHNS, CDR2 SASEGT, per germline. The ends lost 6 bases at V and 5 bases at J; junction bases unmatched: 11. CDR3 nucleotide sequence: TGTGCCAGCAGGACCGGCGGGGGGACCCGGGAGACCCAGTACTTC. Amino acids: CASRTGGGTRETQYF.

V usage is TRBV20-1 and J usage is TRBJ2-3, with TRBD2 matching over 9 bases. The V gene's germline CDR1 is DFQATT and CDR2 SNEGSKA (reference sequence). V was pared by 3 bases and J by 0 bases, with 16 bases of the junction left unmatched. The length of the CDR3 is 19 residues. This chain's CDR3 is CSASGGLALGRASTDTQYF. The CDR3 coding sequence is TGCAGTGCTAGTGGGGGACTAGCTTTGGGAAGAGCTAGCACAGATACGCAGTATTTT.

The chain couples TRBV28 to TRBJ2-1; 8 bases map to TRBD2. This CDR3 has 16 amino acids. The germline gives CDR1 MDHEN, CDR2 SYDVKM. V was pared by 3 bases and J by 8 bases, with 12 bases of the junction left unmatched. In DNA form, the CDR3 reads TGTGCCAGCAGTTTGCGGGGACTAGTGGGCGGCGATGAGCAGTTCTTC. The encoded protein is CASSLRGLVGGDEQFF.